The present TCR beta chain was sequenced within a study of blood T cell repertoires in COVID-19. Across the whole study: Material from acute and convalescent COVID-19 was sourced from the United States, Italy and Spain. In each case, the material was cDNA or gDNA derived from T cells, B-cell-depleted T cells, or PBMCs.

V shed 4 bases, J shed 5 bases, and the junction held 8 bases outside the gene matches. This CDR3 has 17 residues. Germline V gene lookup returns CDR1 SGHAT and CDR2 FQNNGV. Original methodology: Estimates of nucleated cell counts were drawn from the amplification of reference gene primers. Produced via immunoSEQ multiplex PCR; TCRdb's table is partial and in-frame only. The V and J calls and clone size were taken over from that table, and D and trimming were inferred from the DNA. The sample shows around 55,000 clones, around nine tenths of them seen only once. To note about this clone: The same CDR3 arises from other DNA sequences in this sample as well.

The rearrangement links TRBV11-2 to TRBJ2-5, with 15 bases aligning to TRBD2. This TCR derives from a man between 60 and 70 years old with active COVID-19. Material for sequencing was peripheral blood. The CDR3 sequence is CASSSPGLAGGRETQYF. Here the CDR3 DNA reads TGTGCCAGCAGCTCACCGGGACTAGCGGGAGGCAGGGAGACCCAGTACTTC.